This paragraph reports one T cell receptor beta chain. CDR1 is LNHDA, CDR2 SQIVND, per germline (reference sequence). The CDR3 consists of 14 residues. J was trimmed by 5 bases and V by 3 bases; bases with no gene match: 3. These data originate in a study of blood T cell repertoires in COVID-19. Study-wide background: Donors in the United States, Italy and Spain gave samples during acute or convalescent COVID-19. T cells, B-cell-depleted T cells, or PBMCs supplied cDNA or gDNA.

Some clones are missing from TCRdb's copy, which holds only in-frame ones; the method was immunoSEQ multiplex PCR. The sample lists about 200,000 clones, around 80% occurring once. The sequenced sample consisted of peripheral blood. J is TRBJ2-5 and V is TRBV19, with 10 nucleotides matching TRBD2. The source of this sequence is a man aged 35 to 55 with acute or convalescent COVID-19. CDR3 coding DNA: TGTGCCAGTAGTATGGGAGCGGGGGGGGAGACCCAGTACTTC. Translating it yields CASSMGAGGETQYF.